A selection of T cell receptor beta chains follows, all from one sample in a study of blood T cell repertoires in COVID-19. TCRdb's copy holds only in-frame clones and misses some; the assay was immunoSEQ multiplex PCR. The sample comprises some 90,000 clones, about 82% of which are singletons, and around a quarter rests with the top ten. The sequenced sample was peripheral blood. The receptors derive from a human donor in a cohort sampled during active COVID-19. Both conserved end residues are part of each CDR3. D genes are given only for firm matches. Expanded clones get a size class; other rows say once, few or many, or leave the size out.

d_gene: TRBD1; v_gene: TRBV19; abundance: -; j_gene: TRBJ2-2; CDR3nt: TGTGCCAGTAGTCCGGGGACAGGGCGTACCGGGGAGCTGTTTTTT; CDR3aa: CASSPGTGRTGELFF
d_gene: TRBD1; v_gene: TRBV19; abundance: -; j_gene: TRBJ2-5; CDR3nt: TGTGCCAGTAGTATAGGGGACAGGGCTCAAGAGACCCAGTACTTC; CDR3aa: CASSIGDRAQETQYF
d_gene: TRBD1; v_gene: TRBV4-3; abundance: -; j_gene: TRBJ2-5; CDR3nt: TGCGCCAGCAGCCAAGGACAGGGGGTGGAGACCCAGTACTTC; CDR3aa: CASSQGQGVETQYF
d_gene: TRBD1; v_gene: TRBV5-6; abundance: -; j_gene: TRBJ1-5; CDR3nt: TGTGCCAGCAGCTTGGCCCCGACAGGGTCAGCGAATCAGCCCCAGCATTTT; CDR3aa: CASSLAPTGSANQPQHF
d_gene: -; v_gene: TRBV5-1; abundance: -; j_gene: TRBJ2-2; CDR3nt: TGCGCCAGCAGGCGGGGTCCTCAGGGACAGTACACCGGGGAGCTGTTTTTT; CDR3aa: CASRRGPQGQYTGELFF
d_gene: -; v_gene: TRBV19; abundance: -; j_gene: TRBJ2-7; CDR3nt: TGTGCCAGTAGTAATCTGTACGAGCAGTACTTC; CDR3aa: CASSNLYEQYF
d_gene: -; v_gene: TRBV5-8; abundance: -; j_gene: TRBJ2-1; CDR3nt: TGTGCCAGCAGCTTGTCCCCGGGGTACAATGAGCAGTTCTTC; CDR3aa: CASSLSPGYNEQFF
d_gene: TRBD2; v_gene: TRBV28; abundance: -; j_gene: TRBJ2-3; CDR3nt: TGTGCCAGCAGTCCTCCCCCGATAGCGGGAACGACAGATACGCAGTATTTT; CDR3aa: CASSPPPIAGTTDTQYF
d_gene: -; v_gene: TRBV18; abundance: -; j_gene: TRBJ1-2; CDR3nt: TGTGCCAGCTCACCACCGATACGGGGAGACTATGGCTACACCTTC; CDR3aa: CASSPPIRGDYGYTF
d_gene: -; v_gene: TRBV11-2; abundance: -; j_gene: TRBJ2-7; CDR3nt: TGTGCCAGCAGCTTAGCCAGGGGGGCCTACGAGCAGTACTTC; CDR3aa: CASSLARGAYEQYF
d_gene: TRBD1; v_gene: TRBV9; abundance: -; j_gene: TRBJ2-7; CDR3nt: TGTGCCAGCAGCGTAGCGGGACAGGGGCCCTACGAGCAGTACTTC; CDR3aa: CASSVAGQGPYEQYF
d_gene: -; v_gene: TRBV7-2; abundance: -; j_gene: TRBJ1-4; CDR3nt: TGTGCCAGCAGCTTACGTCCGGGTGCAACTAATGAAAAACTGTTTTTT; CDR3aa: CASSLRPGATNEKLFF
d_gene: TRBD1; v_gene: TRBV7-6; abundance: -; j_gene: TRBJ2-3; CDR3nt: TGTGCCAGCAGTCATTCGGGGCAGGGGGCCCCCGATACGCAGTATTTT; CDR3aa: CASSHSGQGAPDTQYF
d_gene: -; v_gene: TRBV12-3/TRBV12-4; abundance: -; j_gene: TRBJ1-5; CDR3nt: TGTGCCAGCAGCCCCTCGCCCCGGCGGTCCCAGCATTTT; CDR3aa: CASSPSPRRSQHF
d_gene: TRBD1; v_gene: TRBV4-3; abundance: once; j_gene: TRBJ2-2; CDR3nt: TGCGCCAGCAGCCAAGAGGCGGACAGGAGAAACACCGGGGAGCTGTTTTTT; CDR3aa: CASSQEADRRNTGELFF
d_gene: -; v_gene: TRBV9; abundance: -; j_gene: TRBJ2-2; CDR3nt: TGTGCCAGCAGCGTACAGTACACCGGGGAGCTGTTTTTT; CDR3aa: CASSVQYTGELFF
d_gene: -; v_gene: TRBV9; abundance: -; j_gene: TRBJ2-7; CDR3nt: TGTGCCAGCGCCCCTCGTTGGCAGGGGATCTACGAGCAGTACTTC; CDR3aa: CASAPRWQGIYEQYF
d_gene: TRBD2; v_gene: TRBV9; abundance: -; j_gene: TRBJ2-5; CDR3nt: TGTGCCAGCAGCCTTGGACTAGCGGGGGAGACCCAGTACTTC; CDR3aa: CASSLGLAGETQYF
d_gene: -; v_gene: TRBV21-1; abundance: -; j_gene: TRBJ2-2; CDR3nt: TGTGCCAGCAGCCCTTCGATAGCGGGAGCGAACACCGGGGAGCTGTTTTTT; CDR3aa: CASSPSIAGANTGELFF
d_gene: -; v_gene: TRBV5-1; abundance: -; j_gene: TRBJ2-7; CDR3nt: TGCGCCAGCAGCAATAATAGGGACAAGACCTACGAGCAGTACTTC; CDR3aa: CASSNNRDKTYEQYF
d_gene: TRBD2; v_gene: TRBV11-2; abundance: -; j_gene: TRBJ2-2; CDR3nt: TGTGCCACCTACACCCCTAGCGGGACGACAGGGGAGCTGTTTTTT; CDR3aa: CATYTPSGTTGELFF
d_gene: -; v_gene: TRBV30; abundance: -; j_gene: TRBJ1-1; CDR3nt: TGTGCCTGGAGAACGAGGCAGGGCATGGAAGCTTTCTTT; CDR3aa: CAWRTRQGMEAFF
d_gene: -; v_gene: TRBV29-1; abundance: once; j_gene: TRBJ1-4; CDR3nt: TGCAGCGTTGCCGACAGCCTAACTAATGAAAAACTGTTTTTT; CDR3aa: CSVADSLTNEKLFF
d_gene: TRBD2; v_gene: TRBV30; abundance: -; j_gene: TRBJ2-1; CDR3nt: TGTGCCTTTTCGCATGAGGTAGCGGGGTACAATGAGCAGTTCTTC; CDR3aa: CAFSHEVAGYNEQFF
d_gene: TRBD1; v_gene: TRBV30; abundance: -; j_gene: TRBJ2-5; CDR3nt: TGTGCCTGGGGGGACAGCCCCTTGGAGACCCAGTACTTC; CDR3aa: CAWGDSPLETQYF
d_gene: -; v_gene: TRBV4-2; abundance: -; j_gene: TRBJ1-6; CDR3nt: TGTGCCAGCAGCCAAGATTTGGGAGTCTCCTATAATTCACCCCTCCACTTT; CDR3aa: CASSQDLGVSYNSPLHF
d_gene: TRBD1; v_gene: TRBV5-6; abundance: few; j_gene: TRBJ2-7; CDR3nt: TGTGCCAGCAGCCAGGGACAGGGGGCTCTCGAGCAGTACTTC; CDR3aa: CASSQGQGALEQYF
d_gene: TRBD1; v_gene: TRBV6-2/TRBV6-3; abundance: -; j_gene: TRBJ2-6; CDR3nt: TGTGCCAGCAGTTACACCGGGACAGGGACCTCTGGGGCCAACGTCCTGACTTTC; CDR3aa: CASSYTGTGTSGANVLTF
d_gene: -; v_gene: TRBV5-1; abundance: -; j_gene: TRBJ2-7; CDR3nt: TGCGCCAGCAGGGGGACTGGGGAGCAGTACTTC; CDR3aa: CASRGTGEQYF
d_gene: TRBD1; v_gene: TRBV19; abundance: -; j_gene: TRBJ2-4; CDR3nt: TGTGCCAGTAGTATGGACAGGGGAAACATTCAGTACTTC; CDR3aa: CASSMDRGNIQYF
d_gene: TRBD1; v_gene: TRBV5-6; abundance: -; j_gene: TRBJ2-7; CDR3nt: TGTGCCAGCAGCGCTCCGGGACAGGGTTACGAGCAGTACTTC; CDR3aa: CASSAPGQGYEQYF
d_gene: -; v_gene: TRBV9; abundance: -; j_gene: TRBJ2-5; CDR3nt: TGTGCCAGCAGCTCCCCGGGGGAGACCCAGTACTTC; CDR3aa: CASSSPGETQYF
d_gene: -; v_gene: TRBV19; abundance: -; j_gene: TRBJ2-5; CDR3nt: TGTGCCAGTAGTATTACCGGAGAGACCCAGTACTTC; CDR3aa: CASSITGETQYF
d_gene: -; v_gene: TRBV25-1; abundance: few; j_gene: TRBJ1-1; CDR3nt: TGTGCCAGCAGTGAACATTACGGTGGTGTTGACACTGAAGCTTTCTTT; CDR3aa: CASSEHYGGVDTEAFF
d_gene: -; v_gene: TRBV24-1; abundance: -; j_gene: TRBJ2-1; CDR3nt: TGTGCCACCAGTGCCCTCCGGGACACCTTTTACAATGAGCAGTTCTTC; CDR3aa: CATSALRDTFYNEQFF
d_gene: -; v_gene: TRBV7-2; abundance: -; j_gene: TRBJ2-6; CDR3nt: TGTGCCAGCACCGGGGCCAGGGGAAGCTCTGGGGCCAACGTCCTGACTTTC; CDR3aa: CASTGARGSSGANVLTF
d_gene: -; v_gene: TRBV5-1; abundance: -; j_gene: TRBJ2-1; CDR3nt: TGCGCCAGCAGCCCAACTAGCTACAATGAGCAGTTCTTC; CDR3aa: CASSPTSYNEQFF
d_gene: -; v_gene: TRBV5-1; abundance: -; j_gene: TRBJ2-2; CDR3nt: TGCGCCAGCAGCTTAACGGGGGCGAACACCGGGGAGCTGTTTTTT; CDR3aa: CASSLTGANTGELFF
d_gene: TRBD2; v_gene: TRBV6-6; abundance: -; j_gene: TRBJ2-7; CDR3nt: TGTGCCAGCAGAAAGACTAGCGGGGCCCCGGACCACGAGCAGTACTTC; CDR3aa: CASRKTSGAPDHEQYF